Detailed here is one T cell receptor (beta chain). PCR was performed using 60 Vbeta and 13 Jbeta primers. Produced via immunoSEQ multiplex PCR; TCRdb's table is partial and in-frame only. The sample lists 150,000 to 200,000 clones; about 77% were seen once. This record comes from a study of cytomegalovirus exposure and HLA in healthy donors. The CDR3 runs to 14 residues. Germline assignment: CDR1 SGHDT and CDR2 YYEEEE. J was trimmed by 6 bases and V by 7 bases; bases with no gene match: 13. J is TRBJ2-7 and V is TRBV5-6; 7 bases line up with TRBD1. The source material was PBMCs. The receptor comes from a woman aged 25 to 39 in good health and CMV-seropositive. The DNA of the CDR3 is TGTGCCAGCCGTTTGGCAGGGGGTTTAGTCGAGCAGTACTTC. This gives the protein CASRLAGGLVEQYF. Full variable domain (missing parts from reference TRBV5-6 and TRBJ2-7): DAGVTQSPTHLIKTRGQQVTLRCSPKSGHDTVSWYQQALGQGPQFIFQYYEEEERQRGNFPDRFSGHQFPNYSSELNVNALLLGDSALYLCASRLAGGLVEQYFGPGTRLTVT.